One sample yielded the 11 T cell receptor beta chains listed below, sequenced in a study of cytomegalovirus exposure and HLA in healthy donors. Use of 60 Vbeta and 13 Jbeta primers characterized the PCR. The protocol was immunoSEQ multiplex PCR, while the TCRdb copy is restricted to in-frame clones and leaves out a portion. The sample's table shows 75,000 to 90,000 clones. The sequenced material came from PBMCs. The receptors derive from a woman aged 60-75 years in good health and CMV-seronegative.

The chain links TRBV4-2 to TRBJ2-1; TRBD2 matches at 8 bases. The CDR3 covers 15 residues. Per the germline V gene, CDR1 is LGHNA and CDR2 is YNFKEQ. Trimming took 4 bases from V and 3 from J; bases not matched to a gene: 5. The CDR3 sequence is CASSPAGTSYNEQFF. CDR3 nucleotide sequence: TGTGCCAGCAGCCCTGCCGGGACTAGCTACAATGAGCAGTTCTTC.

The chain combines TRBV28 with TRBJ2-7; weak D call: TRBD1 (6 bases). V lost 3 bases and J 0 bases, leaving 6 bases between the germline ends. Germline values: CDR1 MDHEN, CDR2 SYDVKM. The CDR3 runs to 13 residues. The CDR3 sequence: CASSLDSSYEQYF. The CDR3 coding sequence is TGTGCCAGCAGTTTGGACAGCTCCTACGAGCAGTACTTC.

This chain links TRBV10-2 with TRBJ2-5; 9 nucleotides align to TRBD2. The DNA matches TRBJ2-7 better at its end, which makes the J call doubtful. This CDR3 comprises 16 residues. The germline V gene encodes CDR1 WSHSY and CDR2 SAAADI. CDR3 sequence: CASSEIGREGAYEQYF. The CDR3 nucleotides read TGCGCCAGCAGTGAAATCGGGCGGGAGGGGGCATACGAGCAGTACTTC.

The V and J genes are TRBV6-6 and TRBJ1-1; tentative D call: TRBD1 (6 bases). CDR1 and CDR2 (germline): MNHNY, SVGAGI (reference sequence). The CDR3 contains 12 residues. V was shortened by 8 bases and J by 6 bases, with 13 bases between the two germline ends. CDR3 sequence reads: CASQQGLAEAFF. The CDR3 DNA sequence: TGTGCCAGCCAACAGGGTTTGGCTGAAGCTTTCTTT.

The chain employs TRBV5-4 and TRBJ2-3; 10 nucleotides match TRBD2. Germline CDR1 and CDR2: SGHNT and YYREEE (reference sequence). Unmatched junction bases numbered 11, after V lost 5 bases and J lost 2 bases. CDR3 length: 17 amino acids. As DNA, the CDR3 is TGTGCCAGCAGTGGAACTAGCGGGAACTTTTTCACAGATACGCAGTATTTT. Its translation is CASSGTSGNFFTDTQYF.

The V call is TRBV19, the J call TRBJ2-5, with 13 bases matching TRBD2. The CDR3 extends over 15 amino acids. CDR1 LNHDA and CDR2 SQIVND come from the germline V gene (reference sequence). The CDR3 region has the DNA TGTGACTTAGTTTGGAGGACTAGCGGGAGAGAGACCCAGTACTTC. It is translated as CDLVWRTSGRETQYF.

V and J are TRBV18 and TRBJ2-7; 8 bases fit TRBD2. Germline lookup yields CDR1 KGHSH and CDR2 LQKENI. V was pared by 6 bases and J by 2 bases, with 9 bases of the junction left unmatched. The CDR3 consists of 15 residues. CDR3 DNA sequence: TGTGCCAGCTCCTTCGGACTAGCAGGGACCTACGAGCAGTACTTC. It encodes CASSFGLAGTYEQYF.

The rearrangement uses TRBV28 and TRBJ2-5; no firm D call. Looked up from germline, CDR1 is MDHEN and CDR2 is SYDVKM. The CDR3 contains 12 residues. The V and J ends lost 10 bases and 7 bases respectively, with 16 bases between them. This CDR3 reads CAIRGPGGTQYF. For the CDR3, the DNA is TGTGCCATCCGTGGGCCCGGTGGGACCCAGTACTTC.

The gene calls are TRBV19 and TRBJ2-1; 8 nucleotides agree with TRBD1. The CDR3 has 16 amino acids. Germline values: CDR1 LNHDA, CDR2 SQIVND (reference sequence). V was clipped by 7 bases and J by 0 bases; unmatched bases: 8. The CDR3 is CASTPGQDNSYNEQFF. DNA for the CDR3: TGTGCCAGTACCCCGGGACAGGATAACTCCTACAATGAGCAGTTCTTC.

The CDR3 reads CASSQDRGSSEQFF. The CDR3 DNA is TGTGCCAGCAGCCAAGATAGAGGGAGCAGTGAGCAGTTCTTC. The chain joins TRBV14 to TRBJ2-1, with a tentative D call TRBD2 (5 bases). This CDR3 is built from 14 residues. V gave up 0 bases and J gave up 9 bases, with 12 bases separating them. CDR1 and CDR2 from the germline V gene are SGHDN and FVKESK.

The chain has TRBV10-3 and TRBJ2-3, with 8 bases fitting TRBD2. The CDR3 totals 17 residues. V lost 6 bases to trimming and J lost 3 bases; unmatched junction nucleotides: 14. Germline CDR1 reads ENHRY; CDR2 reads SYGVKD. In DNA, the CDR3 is TGTGCCATCAGAGACTCTAGCGGTCGGGGGGGAACAGATACGCAGTATTTT. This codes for CAIRDSSGRGGTDTQYF.